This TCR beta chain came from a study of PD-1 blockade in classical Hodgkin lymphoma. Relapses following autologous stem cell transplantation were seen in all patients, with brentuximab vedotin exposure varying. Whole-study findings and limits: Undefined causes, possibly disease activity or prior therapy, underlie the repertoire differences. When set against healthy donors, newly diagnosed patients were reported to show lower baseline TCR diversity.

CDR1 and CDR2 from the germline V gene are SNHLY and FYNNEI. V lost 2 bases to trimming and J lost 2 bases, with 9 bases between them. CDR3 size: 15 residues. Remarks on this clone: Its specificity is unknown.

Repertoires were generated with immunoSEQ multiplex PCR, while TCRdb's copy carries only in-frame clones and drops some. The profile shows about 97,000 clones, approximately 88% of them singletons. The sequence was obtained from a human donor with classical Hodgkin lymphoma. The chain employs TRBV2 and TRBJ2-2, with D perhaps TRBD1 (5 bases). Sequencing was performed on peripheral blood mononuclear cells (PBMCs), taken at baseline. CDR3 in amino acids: CASSENRINTGELFF. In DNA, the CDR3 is TGTGCCAGCAGTGAAAACAGGATCAACACCGGGGAGCTGTTTTTT.